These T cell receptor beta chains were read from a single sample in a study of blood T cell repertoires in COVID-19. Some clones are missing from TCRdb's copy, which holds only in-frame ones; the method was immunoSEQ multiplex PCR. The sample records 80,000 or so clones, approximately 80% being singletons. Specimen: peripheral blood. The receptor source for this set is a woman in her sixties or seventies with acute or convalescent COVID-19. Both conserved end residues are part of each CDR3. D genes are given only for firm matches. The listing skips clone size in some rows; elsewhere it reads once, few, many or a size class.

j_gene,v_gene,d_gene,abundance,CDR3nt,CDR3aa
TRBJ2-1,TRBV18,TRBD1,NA,TGTGCCAGCTCACTTCGACAGGGGATCACCTACAATGAGCAGTTCTTC,CASSLRQGITYNEQFF
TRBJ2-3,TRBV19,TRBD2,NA,TGTGCCAGTAGTTTATCTCGGGGACTAGCGCCAGATACGCAGTATTTT,CASSLSRGLAPDTQYF
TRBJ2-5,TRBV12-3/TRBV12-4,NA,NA,TGTGCCAGCAGCCAACTAGTCCAAGAGACCCAGTACTTC,CASSQLVQETQYF
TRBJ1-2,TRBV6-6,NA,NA,TGTGCCAGCAGTTACTCGATGGGAGGGAACTATGGCTACACCTTC,CASSYSMGGNYGYTF
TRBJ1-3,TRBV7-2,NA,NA,TGTGCCAGCAGCCAGAAATCTGGAAACACCATATATTTT,CASSQKSGNTIYF
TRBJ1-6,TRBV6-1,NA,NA,TGTGCCAGCACCCTAAAGCCAGGGTCGAGGTCACCCCTCCACTTT,CASTLKPGSRSPLHF
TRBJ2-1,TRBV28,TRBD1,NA,TGTGCCACCCGGAAAGACAGGGGCTTGACCCTCAATGAGCAGTTCTTC,CATRKDRGLTLNEQFF
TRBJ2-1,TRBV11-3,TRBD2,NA,TGTGCCAGCAGCTACGACGGGGGGGCCGCCACCAATGAGCAGTTCTTC,CASSYDGGAATNEQFF
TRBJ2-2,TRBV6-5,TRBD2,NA,TGTGCCAGCAGCCCAGCGGGGGCAAACACCGGGGAGCTGTTTTTT,CASSPAGANTGELFF
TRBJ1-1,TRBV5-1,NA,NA,TGCGCCAGCAGCTCGACAGGAATGAACACTGAAGCTTTCTTT,CASSSTGMNTEAFF
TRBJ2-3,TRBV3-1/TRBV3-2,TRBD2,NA,TGTGCCAGCAGCCAAGTTTCGCGGGGGACCCTCGCAGATACGCAGTATTTT,CASSQVSRGTLADTQYF
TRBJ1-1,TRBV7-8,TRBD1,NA,TGTGCCAGCAGCTCGACAGGGAATTGGTTAGTCTCTGAAGCTTTCTTT,CASSSTGNWLVSEAFF
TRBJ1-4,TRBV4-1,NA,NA,TGCGCCAGCAGTCCAGGTCCTAATGAAAAACTGTTTTTT,CASSPGPNEKLFF
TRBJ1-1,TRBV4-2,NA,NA,TGTGCCAGCAGGGACTTACGCATGAACACTGAAGCTTTCTTT,CASRDLRMNTEAFF
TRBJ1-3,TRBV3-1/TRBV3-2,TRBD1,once,TGTGCCAGCAGCCCGTACCGGGACAGGGGAAACACCATATATTTT,CASSPYRDRGNTIYF
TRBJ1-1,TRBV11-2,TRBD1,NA,TGTGCCAGCAGCTTCCAGGGGACAGTGAACACTGAAGCTTTCTTT,CASSFQGTVNTEAFF
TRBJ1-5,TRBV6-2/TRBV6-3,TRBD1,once,TGTGCCAGCAGCTCGGACAGGGGGCCCAATCAGCCCCAGCATTTT,CASSSDRGPNQPQHF
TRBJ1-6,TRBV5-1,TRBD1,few,TGCGCCAGCAGCTTGGGATGGGGACAGAGAAATTCACCCCTCCACTTT,CASSLGWGQRNSPLHF
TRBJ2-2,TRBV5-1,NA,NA,TGCGCCAGCAGCTTAATCGGGAACACCGGGGAGCTGTTTTTT,CASSLIGNTGELFF
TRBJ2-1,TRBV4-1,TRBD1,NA,TGCGCCAGCAGTCCGGACAGGGTAAGGGGCAATGAGCAGTTCTTC,CASSPDRVRGNEQFF
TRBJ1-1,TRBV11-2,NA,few,TGTGCCAGCAGCTTAATTCCCAGTTCGAACACTGAAGCTTTCTTT,CASSLIPSSNTEAFF
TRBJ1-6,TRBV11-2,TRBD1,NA,TGTGCCAGCAGCTGGGGACAGAACAATTCACCCCTCCACTTT,CASSWGQNNSPLHF
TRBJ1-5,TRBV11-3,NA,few,TGTGCCAGCAGCTCTGCCAGGGATGGCAATCAGCCCCAGCATTTT,CASSSARDGNQPQHF
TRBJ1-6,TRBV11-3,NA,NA,TGTGCCAGCAGCTTAGCCCGGGGAAATTCACCCCTCCACTTT,CASSLARGNSPLHF
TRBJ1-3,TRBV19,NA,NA,TGTGCCAGTACGCGGACAGCTGGAAACACCATATATTTT,CASTRTAGNTIYF
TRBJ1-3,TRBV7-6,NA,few,TGTGCCAGCAGCTTAGCGAGAGGGATGGAAAACACCATATATTTT,CASSLARGMENTIYF
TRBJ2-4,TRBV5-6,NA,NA,TGTGCCAGCAGCTCGGGGAGGGCCAAAAACATTCAGTACTTC,CASSSGRAKNIQYF
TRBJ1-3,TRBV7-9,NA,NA,TGTGCCAGCTCGGCGGGGGTCTCTGGAAACACCATATATTTT,CASSAGVSGNTIYF
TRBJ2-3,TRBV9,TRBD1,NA,TGTGCCAGCAGCCCTAGGCAGGGACAGAACACAGATACGCAGTATTTT,CASSPRQGQNTDTQYF
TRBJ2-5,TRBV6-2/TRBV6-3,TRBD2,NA,TGTGCCAGCAGTTACAAAAGCGGGGGGTACCAAGAGACCCAGTACTTC,CASSYKSGGYQETQYF
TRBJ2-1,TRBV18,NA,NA,TGTGCCAGCTCATCCGACAGTAACAATGAGCAGTTCTTC,CASSSDSNNEQFF
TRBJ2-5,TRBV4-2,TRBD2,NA,TGTGCCAGCAGCCAAGGACTCCTGACTAGCGGAATGTACCAAGAGACCCAGTACTTC,CASSQGLLTSGMYQETQYF
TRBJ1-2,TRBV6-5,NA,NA,TGTGCCAGCAGTTTTAATGGAGTCTATGGCTACACCTTC,CASSFNGVYGYTF
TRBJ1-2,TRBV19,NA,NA,TGTGCCAGTAGCCCAGGGAATTGGGGCTACACCTTC,CASSPGNWGYTF
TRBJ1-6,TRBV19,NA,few,TGTGCCAGTAGTATAGAACAAAATTCACCCCTCCACTTT,CASSIEQNSPLHF
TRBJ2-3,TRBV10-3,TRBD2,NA,TGTGCCATCAGTCCACTAGCGGGGAGCACAGATACGCAGTATTTT,CAISPLAGSTDTQYF
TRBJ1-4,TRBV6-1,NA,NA,TGTGCCAGCAGTGACCGGGTTGGACTTGAAAAACTGTTTTTT,CASSDRVGLEKLFF
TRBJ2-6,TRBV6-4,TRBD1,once,TGTGCCAGCAGCCCAAGACAGGGGGCGATCTTTAGCTCTGGGGCCAACGTCCTGACTTTC,CASSPRQGAIFSSGANVLTF
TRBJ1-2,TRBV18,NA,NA,TGTGCCAGCTCACCCTCGGGCAGGAGGAACTATGGCTACACCTTC,CASSPSGRRNYGYTF
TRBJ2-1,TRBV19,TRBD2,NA,TGTGCCAGTAGTCTCTCCCGACTAGCGGGGGGAGGGAATGAGCAGTTCTTC,CASSLSRLAGGGNEQFF
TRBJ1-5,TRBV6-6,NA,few,TGTGCCAGCAGTTACTCGTCCGGACAGTTGAGTCAGCCCCAGCATTTT,CASSYSSGQLSQPQHF
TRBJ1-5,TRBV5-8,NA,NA,TGTGCCAGCAGCCCGAGGGCGGGTAGCAATCAGCCCCAGCATTTT,CASSPRAGSNQPQHF
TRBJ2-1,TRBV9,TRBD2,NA,TGTGCCAGCAGCGTAGGGGAGCGCGGGGGGGCCCTCAATGAGCAGTTCTTC,CASSVGERGGALNEQFF
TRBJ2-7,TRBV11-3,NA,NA,TGTGCCAGCAGCTTTTCCCGCGAGCAGTACTTC,CASSFSREQYF
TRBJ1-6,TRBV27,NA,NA,TGTGCCAGCAGTTTAAATGGGGGGAGTAATTCACCCCTCCACTTT,CASSLNGGSNSPLHF
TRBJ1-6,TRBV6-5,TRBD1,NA,TGTGCCAGCAGTCGGACAGGGGAGAAAGGTTCACCCCTCCACTTT,CASSRTGEKGSPLHF
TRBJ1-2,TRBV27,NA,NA,TGTGCCAGCAGTGAGCGGCAGGGGACTGGCTACACCTTC,CASSERQGTGYTF
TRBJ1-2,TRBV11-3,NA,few,TGTGCCAGCAGCTCTACCACAGGGTCCTATGGCTACACCTTC,CASSSTTGSYGYTF
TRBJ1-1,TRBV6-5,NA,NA,TGTGCCAGCAGTTACTCGGGGCAGTTAAACACTGAAGCTTTCTTT,CASSYSGQLNTEAFF
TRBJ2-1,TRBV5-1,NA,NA,TGCGCCAGCAGCAACCCCGAGGATGAGCAGTTCTTC,CASSNPEDEQFF
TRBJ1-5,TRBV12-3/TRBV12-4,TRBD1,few,TGTGCCAGCAGTTTAACAGGGGGGGCCCAGCATTTT,CASSLTGGAQHF
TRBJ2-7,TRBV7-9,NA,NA,TGTGCCAGCAGCTTAGGACTGATGGAGCAGTACTTC,CASSLGLMEQYF
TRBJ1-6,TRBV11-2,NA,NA,TGTGCCAGCAGCATAAGGGACACCTCCCCCATTAATAATTCACCCCTCCACTTT,CASSIRDTSPINNSPLHF
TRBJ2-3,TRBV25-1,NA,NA,TGTGCCAGCAGTGATCTAGTACCAGATACGCAGTATTTT,CASSDLVPDTQYF
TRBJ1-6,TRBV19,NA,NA,TGTGCCAGTACTCCCAACGGACAAGTTGGTTCACCCCTCCACTTT,CASTPNGQVGSPLHF
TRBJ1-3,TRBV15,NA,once,TGTGCCACCAGCAGAGATCGGGGAGCTGGAAACACCATATATTTT,CATSRDRGAGNTIYF
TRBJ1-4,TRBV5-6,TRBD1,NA,TGTGCCAGCAGCTCTCCCGGACAGGGTACTAATGAAAAACTGTTTTTT,CASSSPGQGTNEKLFF